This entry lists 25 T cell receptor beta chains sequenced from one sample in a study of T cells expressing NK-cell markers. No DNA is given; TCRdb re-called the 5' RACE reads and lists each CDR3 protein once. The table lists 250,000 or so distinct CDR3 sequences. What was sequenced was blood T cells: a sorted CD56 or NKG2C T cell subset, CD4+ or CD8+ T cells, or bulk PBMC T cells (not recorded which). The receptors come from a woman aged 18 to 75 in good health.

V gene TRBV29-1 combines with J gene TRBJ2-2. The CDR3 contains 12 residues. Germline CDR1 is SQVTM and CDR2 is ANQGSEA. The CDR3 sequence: CSVCYTTGELFF.

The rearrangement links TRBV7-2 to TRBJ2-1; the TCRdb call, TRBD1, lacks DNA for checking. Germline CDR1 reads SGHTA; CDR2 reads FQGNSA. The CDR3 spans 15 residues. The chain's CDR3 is CASSLARPIYNEQFF.

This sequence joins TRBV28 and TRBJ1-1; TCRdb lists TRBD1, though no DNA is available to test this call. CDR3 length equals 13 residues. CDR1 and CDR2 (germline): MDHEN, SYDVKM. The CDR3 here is CASSLIKRPEAFF.

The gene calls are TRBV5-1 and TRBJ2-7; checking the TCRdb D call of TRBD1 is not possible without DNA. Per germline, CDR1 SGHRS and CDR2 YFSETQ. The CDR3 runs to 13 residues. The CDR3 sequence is CASSGGYRDEQYF.

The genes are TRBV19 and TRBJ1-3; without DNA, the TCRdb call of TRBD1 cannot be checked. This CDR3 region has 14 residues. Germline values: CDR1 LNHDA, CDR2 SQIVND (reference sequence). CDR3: CASNRGSSGNTIYF.

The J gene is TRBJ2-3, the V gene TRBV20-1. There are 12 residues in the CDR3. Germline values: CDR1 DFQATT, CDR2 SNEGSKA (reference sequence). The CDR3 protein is CSLTFPTDTQYF.

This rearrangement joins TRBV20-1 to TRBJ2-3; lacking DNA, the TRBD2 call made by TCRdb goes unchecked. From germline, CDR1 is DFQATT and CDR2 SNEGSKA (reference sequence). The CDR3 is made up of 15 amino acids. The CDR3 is CSARRASGGTDTQYF.

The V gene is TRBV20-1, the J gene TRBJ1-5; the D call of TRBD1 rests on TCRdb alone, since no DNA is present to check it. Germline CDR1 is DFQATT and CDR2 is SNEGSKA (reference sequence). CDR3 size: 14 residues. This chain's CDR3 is CSAAPGTSNQPQHF.

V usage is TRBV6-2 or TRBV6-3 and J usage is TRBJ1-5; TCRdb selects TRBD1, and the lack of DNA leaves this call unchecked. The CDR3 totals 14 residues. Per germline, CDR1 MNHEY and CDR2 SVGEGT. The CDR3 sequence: CASSWGGRDQPQHF.

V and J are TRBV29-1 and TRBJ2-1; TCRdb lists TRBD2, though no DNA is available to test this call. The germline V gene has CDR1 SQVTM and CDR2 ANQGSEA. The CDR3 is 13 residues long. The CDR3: CSVENLLAGPAHF.

The CDR3 is CASSLERTSASIHNEQFF. The chain recombines TRBV11-2 with TRBJ2-1; the TCRdb call, TRBD2, lacks DNA for checking. CDR1 and CDR2 (germline): SGHAT, FQNNGV. The CDR3 totals 18 residues.

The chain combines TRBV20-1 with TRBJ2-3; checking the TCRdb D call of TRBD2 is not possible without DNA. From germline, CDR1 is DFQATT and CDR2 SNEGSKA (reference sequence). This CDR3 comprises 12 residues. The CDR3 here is CSASSGADTQYF.

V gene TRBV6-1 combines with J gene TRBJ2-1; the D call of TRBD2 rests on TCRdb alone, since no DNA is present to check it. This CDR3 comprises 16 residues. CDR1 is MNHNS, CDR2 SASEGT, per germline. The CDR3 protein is CASTTGGGGRYNEQFF.

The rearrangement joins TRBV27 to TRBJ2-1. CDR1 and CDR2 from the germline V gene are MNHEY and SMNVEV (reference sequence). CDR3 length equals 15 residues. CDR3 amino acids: CASSFRQSSYNEQFF.

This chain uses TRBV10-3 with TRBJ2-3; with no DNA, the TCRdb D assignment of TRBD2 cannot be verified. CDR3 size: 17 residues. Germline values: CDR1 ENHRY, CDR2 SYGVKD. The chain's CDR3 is CAISESRGGSRTDTQYF.

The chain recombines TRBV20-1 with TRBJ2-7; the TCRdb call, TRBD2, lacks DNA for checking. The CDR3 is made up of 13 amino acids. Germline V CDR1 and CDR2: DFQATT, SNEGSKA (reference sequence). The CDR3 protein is CSARTSGVYEQYF.

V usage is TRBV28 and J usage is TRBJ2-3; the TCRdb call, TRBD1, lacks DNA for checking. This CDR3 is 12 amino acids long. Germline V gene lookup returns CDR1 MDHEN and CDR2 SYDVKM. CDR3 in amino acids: CASTGGPDTQYF.

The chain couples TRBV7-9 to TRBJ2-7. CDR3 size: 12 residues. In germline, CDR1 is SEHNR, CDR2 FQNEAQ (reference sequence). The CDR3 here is CASSFGPYEQYF.

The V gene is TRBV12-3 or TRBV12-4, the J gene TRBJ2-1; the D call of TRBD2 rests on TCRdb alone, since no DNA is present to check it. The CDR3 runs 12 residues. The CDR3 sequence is CASRSGDSWQFF.

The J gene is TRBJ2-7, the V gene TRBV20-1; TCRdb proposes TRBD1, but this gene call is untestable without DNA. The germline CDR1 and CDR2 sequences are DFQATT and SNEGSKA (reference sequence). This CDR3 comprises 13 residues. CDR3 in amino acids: CSASVTGAYEQYF.

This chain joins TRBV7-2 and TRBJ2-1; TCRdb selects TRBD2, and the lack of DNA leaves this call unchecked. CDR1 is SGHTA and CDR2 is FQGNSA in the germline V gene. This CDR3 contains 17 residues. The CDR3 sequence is CASSLRRGSRSYNEQFF.

The CDR3 here is CASSLVAFGGPHF. The chain recombines TRBV7-2 with TRBJ1-5. The CDR3 is 13 amino acids. Germline lookup yields CDR1 SGHTA and CDR2 FQGNSA. The whole variable domain, remainder taken from reference TRBV7-2 and TRBJ1-5, is GAGVSQSPSNKVTEKGKDVELRCDPISGHTALYWYRQSLGQGLEFLIYFQGNSAPDKSGLPSDRFSAERTGGSVSTLTIQRTQQEDSAVYLCASSLVAFGGPHFGDGTRLSIL.

The CDR3: CASRVLAGTGELFF. V is TRBV5-1 and J is TRBJ2-2; TCRdb designates TRBD2, a call that cannot be tested without DNA. The V gene's germline CDR1 is SGHRS and CDR2 YFSETQ. This CDR3 contains 14 residues.

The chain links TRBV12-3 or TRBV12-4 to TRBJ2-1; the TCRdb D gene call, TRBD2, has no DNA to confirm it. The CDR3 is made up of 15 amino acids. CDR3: CASSARRTRSHEQFF.

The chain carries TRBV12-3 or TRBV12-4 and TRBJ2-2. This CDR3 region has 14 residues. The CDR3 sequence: CASSLKQPTGELFF.